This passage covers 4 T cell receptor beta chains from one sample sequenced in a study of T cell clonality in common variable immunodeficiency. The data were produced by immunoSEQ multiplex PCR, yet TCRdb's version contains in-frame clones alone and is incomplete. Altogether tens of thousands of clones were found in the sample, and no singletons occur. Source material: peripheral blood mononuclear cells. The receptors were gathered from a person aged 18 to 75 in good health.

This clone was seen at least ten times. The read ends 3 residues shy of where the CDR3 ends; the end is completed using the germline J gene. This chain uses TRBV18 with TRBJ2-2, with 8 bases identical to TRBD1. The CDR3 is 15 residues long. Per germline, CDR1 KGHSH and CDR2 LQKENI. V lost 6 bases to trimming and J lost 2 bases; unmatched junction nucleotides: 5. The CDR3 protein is CASSPGQGNTGELFF. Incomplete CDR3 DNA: TGTGCCAGCTCCCCCGGACAGGGAAACACCGGGGAG. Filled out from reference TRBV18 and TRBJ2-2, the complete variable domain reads NAGVMQNPRHLVRRRGQEARLRCSPMKGHSHVYWYRQLPEEGLKFMVYLQKENIIDESGMPKERFSAEFPKEGPSILRIQQVVRGDSAAYFCASSPGQGNTGELFFGEGSRLTVL.

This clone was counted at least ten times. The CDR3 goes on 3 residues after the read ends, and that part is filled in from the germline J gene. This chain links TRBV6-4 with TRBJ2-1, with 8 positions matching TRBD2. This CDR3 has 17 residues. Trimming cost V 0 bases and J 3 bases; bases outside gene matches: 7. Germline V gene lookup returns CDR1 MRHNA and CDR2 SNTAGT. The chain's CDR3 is CASSDSRAGADYNEQFF. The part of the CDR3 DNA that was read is TGTGCCAGCAGTGACTCCCGAGCGGGAGCAGACTACAATGAG.

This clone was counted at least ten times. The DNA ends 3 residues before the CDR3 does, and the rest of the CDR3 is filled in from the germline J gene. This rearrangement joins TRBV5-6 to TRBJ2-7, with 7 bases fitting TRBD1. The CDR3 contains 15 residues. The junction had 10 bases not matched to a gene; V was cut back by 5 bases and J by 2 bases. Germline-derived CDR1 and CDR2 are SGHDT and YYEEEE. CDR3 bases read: TGTGCCAGCAGGGATCCGGGACAGTCCCCCTACGAG. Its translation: CASRDPGQSPYE. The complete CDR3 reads CASRDPGQSPYEQYF.

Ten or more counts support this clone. CDR3 region: CALRRGQEETQYF. The DNA read from the CDR3 is TGTGCCCTTCGGAGGGGGCAAGAAGAGACC. The gene calls are TRBV10-3 and TRBJ2-5; possibly TRBD1 for D (7 bases). The read ends 3 residues before the CDR3 terminus; that terminus is restored from the germline J gene. V was clipped by 11 bases and J by 3 bases, with 16 bases between them. The germline gives CDR1 ENHRY, CDR2 SYGVKD. The CDR3 is made up of 13 amino acids.